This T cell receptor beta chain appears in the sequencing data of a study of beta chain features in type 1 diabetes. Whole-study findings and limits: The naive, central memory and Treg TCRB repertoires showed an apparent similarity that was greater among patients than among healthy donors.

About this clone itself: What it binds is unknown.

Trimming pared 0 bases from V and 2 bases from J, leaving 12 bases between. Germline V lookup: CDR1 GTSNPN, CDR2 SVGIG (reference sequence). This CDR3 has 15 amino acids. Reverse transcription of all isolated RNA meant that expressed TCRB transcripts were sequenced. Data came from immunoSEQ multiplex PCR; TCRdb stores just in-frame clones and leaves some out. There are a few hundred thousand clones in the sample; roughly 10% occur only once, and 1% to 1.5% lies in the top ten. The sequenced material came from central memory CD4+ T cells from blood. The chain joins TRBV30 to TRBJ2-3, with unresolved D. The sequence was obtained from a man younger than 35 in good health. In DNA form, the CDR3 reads TGTGCCTGGAGTGTACGTGGCATTAACACAGATACGCAGTATTTT. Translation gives CAWSVRGINTDTQYF.